The rows below give T cell receptor beta chains drawn from one sample of a study. TCRdb processed the 5' RACE reads anew with MiXCR; each CDR3 protein has one entry. The data contain over 10,000 distinct CDR3 sequences, 45% to 60% of them singletons. Specimen: tumor-infiltrating Tregs sorted from the breast tumor. Receptors originate from a female donor with breast cancer. The CDR3 runs from the conserved cysteine through the conserved F or W. Fields, in order: V gene, D gene, clone size, J gene, CDR3 DNA, CDR3 protein. D genes are given only for firm matches. Size tells how often a clone was seen (once, few, many) or the class of an expanded clone, and some rows leave it out.

v_call: TRBV20-1
d_call: TRBD2
clone_size: NA
j_call: TRBJ2-3
cdr3_nt: TGCAGTGCTTCGGCGGTCGTACGGCCAGGGAGGGCAGATACGCAGTATTTT
cdr3_aa: CSASAVVRPGRADTQYF

v_call: TRBV20-1
d_call: TRBD2
clone_size: NA
j_call: TRBJ2-1
cdr3_nt: TGCAGTGCTAGATATGTGGGGGGGAACAATGAGCGGTTCTTC
cdr3_aa: CSARYVGGNNERFF

v_call: TRBV25-1
d_call: NA
clone_size: NA
j_call: TRBJ1-5
cdr3_nt: TGTGCCAGCAGCTCAACAGGGTCTGGTCAGCCCCAGCATTTT
cdr3_aa: CASSSTGSGQPQHF

v_call: TRBV20-1
d_call: NA
clone_size: few
j_call: TRBJ1-6
cdr3_nt: TGCAGTGCTATAGTACAGGAGAGTTCACCCCTCCACTTT
cdr3_aa: CSAIVQESSPLHF

v_call: TRBV20-1
d_call: NA
clone_size: NA
j_call: TRBJ2-1
cdr3_nt: TGCAGTGCTACCGCCTTTAATGAGCAGTTCTTC
cdr3_aa: CSATAFNEQFF

v_call: TRBV12-3/TRBV12-4
d_call: NA
clone_size: few
j_call: TRBJ1-1
cdr3_nt: TGTGCCAGCAGTTTTCCTGGGAACACTGAAGCTTTCTTT
cdr3_aa: CASSFPGNTEAFF

v_call: TRBV30
d_call: NA
clone_size: NA
j_call: TRBJ2-2
cdr3_nt: TGTGCCTGGAGCCCCCACACCAGGGAGCTGTTTTTT
cdr3_aa: CAWSPHTRELFF

v_call: TRBV5-1
d_call: NA
clone_size: NA
j_call: TRBJ2-5
cdr3_nt: TGCGCCAGCAGCTTCAGCGGACCATCGGGGGAGACCCAGTACTTC
cdr3_aa: CASSFSGPSGETQYF

v_call: TRBV25-1
d_call: NA
clone_size: NA
j_call: TRBJ2-1
cdr3_nt: TGTGCCAGCAGTGAGGGGGCCTCCTACAATGAGCAGTTCTTC
cdr3_aa: CASSEGASYNEQFF

v_call: TRBV4-1
d_call: NA
clone_size: NA
j_call: TRBJ1-4
cdr3_nt: TGCGCCAGCAGCCAAGATCAGGGAGCAACTAATGAAAAACTGTTTTTT
cdr3_aa: CASSQDQGATNEKLFF

v_call: TRBV28
d_call: NA
clone_size: medium-sized
j_call: TRBJ2-1
cdr3_nt: TGTGCCAGCAGTGAGACGGGGACGGGCGATGAGCAGTTCTTC
cdr3_aa: CASSETGTGDEQFF